Presented here are 18 T cell receptor beta chains from one specimen sequenced in a study of identical twins. A single record per CDR3 protein comes from TCRdb applying MiXCR to the 5' RACE reads. The table shows 300,000 to 400,000 distinct CDR3 sequences, with 9% occurring only once. The sequencing input was naive T cells sorted from blood. These receptors all stem from a woman aged 45-59 years in good health.

This clonotype came up many times. The chain carries TRBV10-3 and TRBJ1-1, with D possibly TRBD1 on 5 matching bases. CDR1 is ENHRY and CDR2 is SYGVKD in the germline V gene. Trimming shortened V by 3 bases and J by 1 base, and 12 bases separated the two germline ends. This CDR3 spans 15 amino acids. Written as DNA, the CDR3 is TGTGCCATCAGTGAACGGGGGGACCCGAACACTGAAGCTTTCTTT. It yields the protein CAISERGDPNTEAFF.

In this sample, this clonotype turned up many times. Because the CDR3 is missing its conserved closing phenylalanine or tryptophan, this is likely a read error. The DNA is left out, because the CDR3 cannot be placed on it with certainty; the CDR3 is given as TCRdb lists it. The chain combines TRBV12-3 or TRBV12-4 with TRBJ1-2; no DNA check was done on the table's D call, TRBD1. The CDR3 comprises 13 residues, both ends counted. This CDR3 is CASRSAGTGVSYM.

V gene TRBV12-5 combines with J gene TRBJ2-1; D is perhaps TRBD2 (6 bases). Germline values: CDR1 LGHNT, CDR2 FRNRAP. The CDR3 spans 17 residues. V lost 0 bases and J lost 5, with 17 bases in between. Written as DNA, the CDR3 is TGTGCTAGTGGTTTGGTATCGTCGGGAGTCTTCCACAATGAGCAGTTCTTC. It yields the protein CASGLVSSGVFHNEQFF. The variable domain in full, completed from reference TRBV12-5 and TRBJ2-1, reads DARVTQTPRHKVTEMGQEVTMRCQPILGHNTVFWYRQTMMQGLELLAYFRNRAPLDDSGMPKDRFSAEMPDATLATLKIQPSEPRDSAVYFCASGLVSSGVFHNEQFFGPGTRLTVL.

Ten or more counts support this clonotype. DNA of the CDR3: TGCAGCGCCGAAGGACAGGTACAGAAGACCCAGTACTTC. Amino acid sequence: CSAEGQVQKTQYF. The chain combines TRBV29-1 with TRBJ2-5; 7 bases match TRBD1. The junction had 11 bases not matched to a gene; V was cut back by 7 bases and J by 6 bases. There are 13 residues in the CDR3. Per germline, CDR1 SQVTM and CDR2 ANQGSEA.

Ten or more counts support this clonotype. This chain links TRBV12-3 or TRBV12-4 with TRBJ1-2; D is unresolved. The CDR3 has 12 amino acids. Trimming took off 4 bases at V and 6 bases at J, with 9 bases between the two ends. CDR3 region: CASSSTGNGYTF. CDR3 in DNA: TGTGCCAGCAGTTCGACCGGTAATGGCTACACCTTC.

This clonotype was recorded a few times. V usage is TRBV7-2 and J usage is TRBJ2-7; 9 bases align to TRBD2. The CDR3 totals 18 residues. The V and J ends lost 4 bases and 4 bases, in that order; junction bases with no gene match: 17. CDR1 and CDR2 from the germline V gene are SGHTA and FQGNSA. The CDR3 sequence: CASSSTVNIAGEVYEQYV. The CDR3 DNA reads as TGTGCCAGCAGCTCAACCGTAAATATAGCGGGAGAGGTGTACGAGCAGTACGTC.

This chain joins TRBV27 and TRBJ1-5; no firm D call. Trimming removed 7 bases at V and 0 bases at J, with 10 bases between. Germline values: CDR1 MNHEY, CDR2 SMNVEV (reference sequence). There are 14 residues in the CDR3. The CDR3 sequence is CASNNGYSNQPQHF. In DNA, the CDR3 is TGTGCCAGCAACAACGGATATAGCAATCAGCCCCAGCATTTT.

The chain couples TRBV10-2 to TRBJ2-1; either TRBD1 or TRBD2 may fit D (6 bases each). Trimming left V 7 bases short and J 0 bases short, with 10 bases between. This CDR3 is built from 14 residues. Germline V gene sequence: CDR1 WSHSY, CDR2 SAAADI. CDR3 residues: CASKGDFSYNEQFF. The CDR3 nucleotides read TGCGCCAGCAAGGGGGACTTCTCCTACAATGAGCAGTTCTTC.

This clonotype was found many times. The chain employs TRBV5-1 and TRBJ1-3; D is unclear. The CDR3 consists of 15 residues. V lost 0 bases to trimming and J lost 0 bases, with 7 bases between them. CDR1 is SGHRS and CDR2 is YFSETQ in the germline V gene. DNA of the CDR3: TGCGCCAGCAGCTTGGAAGGACTCTCTGGAAACACCATATATTTT. Amino acids: CASSLEGLSGNTIYF.

This clonotype was counted at least ten times. This chain joins TRBV12-3 or TRBV12-4 and TRBJ2-7, with unresolved D. The CDR3 is 12 amino acids. V gave up 4 bases and J gave up 0 bases, with 4 bases separating them. CDR3 in amino acids: CASSSASYEQYV. CDR3 nucleotide sequence: TGTGCCAGCAGTTCAGCCTCCTACGAGCAGTACGTC.

Here the CDR3 reads CATSDPAGGFGETQYF. The CDR3 DNA sequence: TGTGCCACCAGTGACCCAGCGGGAGGCTTCGGCGAGACCCAGTACTTC. This chain connects TRBV24-1 to TRBJ2-5; 9 positions match TRBD2. Unmatched junction bases numbered 10, after V lost 4 bases and J lost 5 bases. Germline-derived CDR1 and CDR2 are KGHDR and SFDVKD. This CDR3 spans 16 amino acids.

The chain combines TRBV5-1 with TRBJ1-2; the D is unclear. Germline CDR1 is SGHRS and CDR2 is YFSETQ. The V end lost 4 bases, the J end lost 8 bases, and 18 bases lay between the germline ends. CDR3 length equals 14 residues. The CDR3 region is CASSPTDGPRGYTF. CDR3 DNA: TGCGCCAGCAGCCCCACAGACGGTCCTAGGGGCTACACCTTC.

This clonotype was seen many times. The CDR3 loop reads CASSLTSRGLHEQYF. In nucleotides, the CDR3 is TGTGCCAGCAGCCTAACGTCCAGGGGGCTCCACGAGCAGTACTTC. The rearrangement uses TRBV14 and TRBJ2-7, with TRBD1 matching over 8 bases. The CDR3 totals 15 residues. The germline V gene encodes CDR1 SGHDN and CDR2 FVKESK. The ends lost 4 bases at V and 5 bases at J; junction bases unmatched: 10.

V is TRBV10-2 and J is TRBJ2-7; TRBD2 matches 8 bases. This CDR3 is 13 amino acids long. With V trimmed by 11 bases and J by 6 bases, 12 bases remained unmatched. Germline CDR1 reads WSHSY; CDR2 reads SAAADI. CDR3 loop: CASTGGVKGEQYF. The CDR3 region has the DNA TGCGCCTCCACGGGAGGGGTAAAAGGCGAGCAGTACTTC.

At least ten counts were recorded for this clonotype. The CDR3 here is CASRREATQETQYF. The CDR3, as DNA: TGTGCCAGCAGGCGGGAGGCAACACAAGAGACCCAGTACTTC. The chain uses TRBV2 and TRBJ2-5; 8 bases line up with TRBD2. The CDR3 has 14 residues. Per the germline V gene, CDR1 is SNHLY and CDR2 is FYNNEI. The junction had 5 bases not matched to a gene; V was cut back by 6 bases and J by 2 bases.

The J gene is TRBJ2-3, the V gene TRBV29-1, with 12 nucleotides matching TRBD2. Looked up from germline, CDR1 is SQVTM and CDR2 is ANQGSEA. V gave up 6 bases and J gave up 3 bases; unmatched junction bases: 7. There are 15 residues in the CDR3. DNA of the CDR3: TGCAGCGTGGCGACTAGCGGGAGCTCGACAGATACGCAGTATTTT. It yields the protein CSVATSGSSTDTQYF.

This clonotype has more than one count but fewer than ten. The gene calls are TRBV24-1 and TRBJ2-3; D not certain. The CDR3 has 12 residues. Germline-derived CDR1 and CDR2 are KGHDR and SFDVKD. Trimming removed 7 bases at V and 0 bases at J, with 4 bases between. The DNA of the CDR3 is TGTGCCACCAGCGGGAGCACAGATACGCAGTATTTT. Translated, it gives CATSGSTDTQYF.

This clonotype was observed a few times. This sequence joins TRBV10-1 and TRBJ2-1, with 8 positions matching TRBD1. V shed 6 bases, J shed 7 bases, and the junction held 8 bases outside the gene matches. Germline CDR1 WNHNN, CDR2 SYGVQD (reference sequence). The CDR3 is made up of 14 amino acids. The CDR3 protein is CASRDSRTGNEQFF. The CDR3 DNA is TGCGCCAGCAGAGACTCCAGGACAGGGAATGAGCAGTTCTTC.